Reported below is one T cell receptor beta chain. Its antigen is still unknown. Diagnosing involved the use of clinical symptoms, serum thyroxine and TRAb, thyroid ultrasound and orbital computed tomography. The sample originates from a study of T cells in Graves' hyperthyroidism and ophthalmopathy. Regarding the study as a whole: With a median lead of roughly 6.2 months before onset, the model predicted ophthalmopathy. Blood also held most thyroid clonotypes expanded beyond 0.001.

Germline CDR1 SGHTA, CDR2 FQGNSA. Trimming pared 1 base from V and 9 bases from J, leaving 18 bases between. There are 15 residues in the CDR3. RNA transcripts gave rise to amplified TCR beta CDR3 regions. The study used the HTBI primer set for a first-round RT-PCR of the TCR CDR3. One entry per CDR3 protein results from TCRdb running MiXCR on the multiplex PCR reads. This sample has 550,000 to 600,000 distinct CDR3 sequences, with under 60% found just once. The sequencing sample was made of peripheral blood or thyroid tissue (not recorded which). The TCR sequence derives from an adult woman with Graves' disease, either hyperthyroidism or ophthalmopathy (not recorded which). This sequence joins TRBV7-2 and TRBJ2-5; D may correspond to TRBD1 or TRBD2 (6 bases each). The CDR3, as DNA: TGTGCCAGCAGCTTAGAGGAGGGGGGCAATCAGCCCCAGTACTTC. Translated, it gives CASSLEEGGNQPQYF.